The TCR beta chain described here comes from a study of siplizumab effects on memory and regulatory T cells. Broader study findings: Memory T cells appeared less diverse than naive cells, which seemed to contribute substantially to alloresponse. Tracing alloreactive clones into unstimulated subsets worked for only a minor fraction of them. Siplizumab, the agent tested, significantly reduced alloreactive sequences traceable to unstimulated CD4+ memory cells. Of the proliferating CD4+ or CD8+ clones, roughly 75-96% lacked a naive or memory phenotype that could be assigned.

Method: immunoSEQ multiplex PCR; TCRdb's copy keeps in-frame clones and lacks some. The sample gives 95,000 to 100,000 clones, 85% to 95% of which show up once; more than 10% is in the top ten. A remark on this clone: The antigen is unknown.

The CDR3 length is 13 residues. Germline V gene sequence: CDR1 SGHTA, CDR2 FQGTGA. V lost 5 bases and J 1 base, leaving 8 bases between the germline ends. The sample consisted of non-Treg CD4+ T cells sorted from blood. V usage is TRBV7-3 and J usage is TRBJ2-5, with D perhaps TRBD2 (5 bases). This clonotype originated in a human donor in good health. Written as DNA, the CDR3 is TGTGCCAGCAGCCCGGGAACCCAAGAGACCCAGTACTTC. This translates into CASSPGTQETQYF.